This record looks at one T cell receptor (beta chain) sequence and its context. This sample stems from a study of brain T cells in children with intractable seizures. Assay: immunoSEQ multiplex PCR; the TCRdb copy retains only in-frame clones and omits some. Altogether about 64,000 clones are present, about 96% being singletons, with the ten largest covering roughly 0.38%. Sequenced here: peripheral blood, sampled at surgery. The TCR was taken from a boy younger than two with focal cortical dysplasia and intractable seizures.

Written as DNA, the CDR3 is TGTGCCAGCAGCTTAGCGGCCAGGGGGAAAGATACGCAGTATTTT. It codes for CASSLAARGKDTQYF. The genes are TRBV7-2 and TRBJ2-3, with TRBD1 identical over 7 bases. V lost 0 bases to trimming and J lost 5 bases; unmatched junction nucleotides: 5. This CDR3 spans 15 amino acids. The germline gives CDR1 SGHTA, CDR2 FQGNSA.